This TCR beta chain emerged from a study of T cell changes during pregnancy in multiple sclerosis. CDR1 LNHDA and CDR2 SQIVND come from the germline V gene (reference sequence). The CDR3 is made up of 15 amino acids. V gave up 3 bases and J gave up 5 bases; unmatched junction bases: 10. The method was immunoSEQ multiplex PCR; TCRdb's version includes in-frame clones alone and lacks a portion of them. This table holds some 60,000 clones, about 90% found once. Sample: peripheral blood, taken in the second trimester of pregnancy. This rearrangement joins TRBV19 to TRBJ2-7; 7 nucleotides match TRBD1. The source of this sequence is a female donor in good health, enrolled as a control in a pregnancy study. CDR3 DNA: TGTGCCAGTAGTATGACAGGGAAAGTTGCGAACGAGCAGTACTTC. It encodes CASSMTGKVANEQYF.